These 29 T cell receptor beta chains were all obtained from the same sample, sequenced in a study of cytomegalovirus exposure and HLA in healthy donors. The PCR employed 60 Vbeta primers together with 13 Jbeta primers. Profiled with immunoSEQ multiplex PCR; TCRdb holds only in-frame clones, not every one. The sample consists of 85,000 to 100,000 clones, 55% to 75% of them appearing once. The sample comprised PBMCs. The source is a man in his sixties in good health and CMV-seronegative.

This sequence joins TRBV7-2 and TRBJ1-3; TRBD1 matches at 7 bases. There are 16 residues in the CDR3. The V gene's germline CDR1 is SGHTA and CDR2 FQGNSA. The trim removed 3 bases at V and 0 bases at J, leaving 5 bases unmatched. The CDR3 bases are TGTGCCAGCAGCTTGGGACAGCAAGCCTCTGGAAACACCATATATTTT. Its translation: CASSLGQQASGNTIYF.

This clone was picked up many times. J is TRBJ1-2 and V is TRBV5-4, with D tentatively TRBD1 (6 bases). CDR1 is SGHNT and CDR2 is YYREEE in the germline V gene (reference sequence). Trimming shortened V by 0 bases and J by 0 bases, and 6 bases separated the two germline ends. The CDR3 has 14 amino acids. CDR3: CASSLGTANYGYTF. The CDR3 coding sequence is TGTGCCAGCAGCTTGGGGACAGCTAACTATGGCTACACCTTC.

The V gene is TRBV6-6, the J gene TRBJ1-1; D uncertain. CDR1 is MNHNY, CDR2 SVGAGI, per germline (reference sequence). The ends were cut back, 2 bases at V and 2 bases at J, with 9 bases in the middle. The length of the CDR3 is 14 residues. The CDR3 region is CASSYMTTNTEAFF. CDR3 bases: TGTGCCAGCAGTTACATGACAACCAACACTGAAGCTTTCTTT.

The genes are TRBV28 and TRBJ1-1; D is undetermined. Trimming removed 2 bases from V and 11 bases from J, with 12 bases in between. Germline V CDR1 and CDR2: MDHEN, SYDVKM. The CDR3 extends over 12 amino acids. CDR3 sequence (DNA): TGTGCCAGCAGTTTAAACGGGTTCGAGGCTTTCTTT. Residues: CASSLNGFEAFF.

There are a few counts of this clone. The J gene is TRBJ2-1, the V gene TRBV5-1, with 8 bases identical to TRBD1. With V trimmed by 1 base and J by 8 bases, 11 bases remained unmatched. Germline-derived CDR1 and CDR2 are SGHRS and YFSETQ. The CDR3 is 16 amino acids. CDR3: CASSLLGTGPWDEQFF. The CDR3 nucleotides read TGCGCCAGCAGCTTGCTCGGGACAGGTCCTTGGGATGAGCAGTTCTTC.

The rearrangement uses TRBV7-6 and TRBJ2-3, with D unresolved. With 2 bases removed from V and 2 bases from J, the gap between germline ends came to 11 bases. From germline, CDR1 is SGHVS and CDR2 FNYEAQ. The CDR3 loop spans 15 amino acids. CDR3 bases: TGTGCCAGCAGCTTATTCCCAGTACCCACAGATACGCAGTATTTT. Its translation is CASSLFPVPTDTQYF.

This sequence joins TRBV7-6 and TRBJ2-2, with a tentative D call TRBD2 (6 bases). Trimming took off 5 bases at V and 5 bases at J, with 15 bases between the two ends. Germline V gives CDR1 SGHVS, CDR2 FNYEAQ. The CDR3 loop spans 15 amino acids. CDR3 in amino acids: CASSLRLVGTGELFF. Written as DNA, the CDR3 is TGTGCCAGCAGCCTTCGACTAGTGGGGACCGGGGAGCTGTTTTTT. Full variable domain (missing parts from reference TRBV7-6 and TRBJ2-2): GAGVSQSPRYKVTKRGQDVALRCDPISGHVSLYWYRQALGQGPEFLTYFNYEAQQDKSGLPNDRFSAERPEGSISTLTIQRTEQRDSAMYRCASSLRLVGTGELFFGEGSRLTVL.

As concerns this clone: This CDR3 is also generated by other DNA sequences in the sample. The rearrangement links TRBV27 to TRBJ1-2; the match to TRBD1 covers 8 bases. Germline V gene sequence: CDR1 MNHEY, CDR2 SMNVEV (reference sequence). V gave up 3 bases and J gave up 7 bases; unmatched junction bases: 4. The CDR3 consists of 13 residues. The CDR3 DNA is TGTGCCAGCAGTTTGCGGCAGGGGGCTGGCTACACCTTC. Protein product: CASSLRQGAGYTF.

The chain employs TRBV6-1 and TRBJ2-5, with D perhaps TRBD2 (7 bases). The CDR3 loop spans 14 amino acids. V gave up 0 bases and J gave up 4 bases, with 9 bases separating them. Germline CDR1 MNHNS, CDR2 SASEGT. CDR3 DNA: TGTGCCAGCAGTGAAGCAGGGGGGGCAGAGACCCAGTACTTC. It encodes CASSEAGGAETQYF.

The chain employs TRBV19 and TRBJ1-2, with TRBD1 matching over 8 bases. The V and J ends lost 0 bases and 7 bases, in that order; junction bases with no gene match: 4. Germline CDR1 is LNHDA and CDR2 is SQIVND (reference sequence). The CDR3 sequence is 14 residues long. The CDR3 DNA follows: TGTGCCAGTAGTATAGATCAGGGGGCGCTTGGCTACACCTTC. It translates to CASSIDQGALGYTF.

This chain links TRBV11-2 with TRBJ1-6; a weak D match, TRBD1 (6 bases). This CDR3 has 15 residues. Trimming took 2 bases from V and 7 from J, leaving 12 bases between them. Germline V gene lookup returns CDR1 SGHAT and CDR2 FQNNGV. The CDR3 spells CASSLQGLTNSPLHF. As DNA, the CDR3 is TGTGCCAGCAGCTTACAGGGGCTTACGAATTCACCCCTCCACTTT.

This clone was observed a few times. The chain employs TRBV28 and TRBJ1-1; D perhaps matches TRBD1 (5 bases). The germline V gene encodes CDR1 MDHEN and CDR2 SYDVKM. V gave up 9 bases and J gave up 5 bases, with 19 bases separating them. The length of the CDR3 is 14 residues. CDR3 bases: TGTGCCAGTTTGCTCAGCAGGGTAGGGACTGAAGCTTTCTTT. Translation: CASLLSRVGTEAFF.

The CDR3 spells CASSSRDASYEQYF. In nucleotides, the CDR3 is TGCGCCAGCAGCTCGCGGGACGCCTCCTACGAGCAGTACTTC. This chain joins TRBV5-1 and TRBJ2-7, with a weak D call TRBD2 (6 bases). This CDR3 comprises 14 residues. The germline V gene has CDR1 SGHRS and CDR2 YFSETQ. The ends were cut back, 3 bases at V and 0 bases at J, with 10 bases in the middle.

The rearrangement uses TRBV2 and TRBJ2-3; 10 bases map to TRBD2. Germline V gene data show CDR1 as SNHLY and CDR2 as FYNNEI. The CDR3 contains 15 residues. The V and J ends lost 3 bases and 4 bases, in that order; junction bases with no gene match: 4. CDR3 in amino acids: CASSDSSGGADTQYF. The DNA for the CDR3 is TGTGCCAGCAGTGATTCCAGCGGGGGGGCAGATACGCAGTATTTT.

V usage is TRBV7-7 and J usage is TRBJ1-3; D not certain. The germline gives CDR1 SSHAT, CDR2 FNYEAQ (reference sequence). The CDR3 totals 14 residues. Trimming stripped 5 bases from V and 1 base from J, with 9 bases between. The CDR3 DNA is TGTGCCAGCAGCCCATGGGAGTCTGGAAACACCATATATTTT. Translated: CASSPWESGNTIYF.

This clone showed up just once. This chain joins TRBV18 and TRBJ2-1; possible D gene TRBD1, 6 bases. Trimming cost V 3 bases and J 9 bases, with 15 bases left between them. This CDR3 has 14 amino acids. The germline V gene has CDR1 KGHSH and CDR2 LQKENI. CDR3 amino acids: CASSPCQGNCEQFF. The CDR3 DNA reads TGTGCCAGCTCACCGTGCCAGGGGAACTGTGAGCAGTTCTTC.

In nucleotides, the CDR3 is TGTGCCAGCAGTTTAAATGCTGGACTGGGTCAGACCCAGTACTTC. Translated: CASSLNAGLGQTQYF. This chain joins TRBV27 and TRBJ2-5, with a possible D match to TRBD2 (5 bases). Germline loops: CDR1 MNHEY, CDR2 SMNVEV (reference sequence). CDR3 length: 15 amino acids. The V end was cut by 2 bases, the J end by 6 bases, with 16 bases between.

A single count supports this clone. The chain carries TRBV27 and TRBJ1-5; the match to TRBD1 covers 7 bases. V was clipped by 2 bases and J by 2 bases; unmatched bases: 3. From germline, CDR1 is MNHEY and CDR2 SMNVEV (reference sequence). CDR3 size: 15 residues. CDR3 residues: CASSLATGGNQPQHF. The CDR3 DNA reads as TGTGCCAGCAGTTTAGCCACAGGGGGCAATCAGCCCCAGCATTTT.

The V and J genes are TRBV6-1 and TRBJ2-2; 13 nucleotides match TRBD2. The CDR3 is made up of 15 amino acids. CDR1 is MNHNS and CDR2 is SASEGT in the germline V gene. J gave up 5 bases and V 6 bases, and 3 bases lay outside the gene matches. CDR3 region: CASSGLAGATGELFF. In DNA form, the CDR3 reads TGTGCCAGCAGCGGACTAGCGGGGGCGACCGGGGAGCTGTTTTTT.

The J gene is TRBJ1-2, the V gene TRBV28, with D unclear. The germline CDR1 and CDR2 sequences are MDHEN and SYDVKM. With 6 bases removed from V and 0 bases from J, the gap between germline ends came to 11 bases. CDR3 length: 14 amino acids. This CDR3 reads CASSPPTANYGYTF. For the CDR3, the DNA is TGTGCCAGCAGCCCACCCACGGCTAACTATGGCTACACCTTC.

The V and J genes are TRBV7-3 and TRBJ2-2; D is perhaps TRBD2 (6 bases). V was pared by 6 bases and J by 5 bases, with 19 bases between. Germline CDR1 SGHTA, CDR2 FQGTGA. There are 16 residues in the CDR3. CDR3 protein: CASRRSGGGKTGELFF. The CDR3 nucleotides read TGTGCCAGCAGGCGTAGCGGTGGCGGGAAAACCGGGGAGCTGTTTTTT.

The chain is built from TRBV6-5 and TRBJ1-4; TRBD1 aligns across 9 bases. The CDR3 consists of 15 residues. The germline V gene encodes CDR1 MNHEY and CDR2 SVGAGI. J was trimmed by 9 bases and V by 4 bases; bases with no gene match: 9. This CDR3 reads CASSSWTGEIKKLFF. CDR3 sequence (DNA): TGTGCCAGCAGTTCCTGGACAGGGGAGATCAAAAAACTGTTTTTT.

The rearrangement uses TRBV15 and TRBJ2-7, with TRBD1 identical over 8 bases. Germline V gene sequence: CDR1 LNHNV, CDR2 YYDKDF (reference sequence). Losses at the gene ends were 3 bases for V and 1 base for J; bases not matched to a gene: 5. The CDR3 extends over 15 amino acids. This CDR3 reads CATSSPRGLSYEQYF. CDR3 sequence (DNA): TGTGCCACCAGCAGTCCCAGGGGGCTGTCCTACGAGCAGTACTTC.

The V call is TRBV2, the J call TRBJ1-2; TRBD1 is a possible D gene (5 bases). The CDR3 is 14 residues long. CDR1 SNHLY and CDR2 FYNNEI come from the germline V gene. The V and J ends lost 3 bases and 6 bases respectively, with 14 bases between them. In nucleotides, the CDR3 is TGTGCCAGCAGTGAGACGTGGGAAGGGGATGGCTACACCTTC. Protein: CASSETWEGDGYTF.

This clone was seen more than once but under ten times. This chain connects TRBV19 to TRBJ1-5, with 10 bases aligning to TRBD1. CDR1 LNHDA and CDR2 SQIVND come from the germline V gene (reference sequence). The CDR3 totals 15 residues. Germline trimming cut 11 bases from V and 2 bases from J; bases unmatched to any gene: 9. The CDR3 spells CAGGGQGMGNQPQHF. The CDR3 region has the DNA TGTGCCGGAGGGGGACAGGGGATGGGCAATCAGCCCCAGCATTTT.

The chain has TRBV10-2 and TRBJ1-2; TRBD1 is a possible D gene (5 bases). Trimming stripped 3 bases from V and 4 bases from J, with 21 bases between. From germline, CDR1 is WSHSY and CDR2 SAAADI. This CDR3 comprises 17 residues. Here the CDR3 reads CASSDVEGAPQGYGYTF. In DNA form, the CDR3 reads TGCGCCAGCAGTGACGTTGAAGGGGCTCCTCAGGGCTATGGCTACACCTTC.

This clone was recorded a few times. The chain uses TRBV5-1 and TRBJ2-3; 7 bases fit TRBD1. This CDR3 is built from 15 residues. V lost 0 bases and J lost 4; bases outside the gene matches: 5. Germline assignment: CDR1 SGHRS and CDR2 YFSETQ. In nucleotides, the CDR3 is TGCGCCAGCAGCTTGGGGCAGGGGGTCCCAGATACGCAGTATTTT. Its translation is CASSLGQGVPDTQYF.

V and J are TRBV28 and TRBJ1-4; possibly TRBD1 for D (5 bases). V was trimmed by 6 bases and J by 7 bases, leaving 15 bases between them. Per the germline V gene, CDR1 is MDHEN and CDR2 is SYDVKM. This CDR3 is 14 amino acids long. The CDR3 spells CASSSPRGSEKLFF. DNA of the CDR3: TGTGCCAGCAGCAGCCCGCGGGGGAGTGAAAAACTGTTTTTT. Full variable domain (outside the CDR3, taken from reference TRBV28 and TRBJ1-4): DVKVTQSSRYLVKRTGEKVFLECVQDMDHENMFWYRQDPGLGLRLIYFSYDVKMKEKGDIPEGYSVSREKKERFSLILESASTNQTSMYLCASSSPRGSEKLFFGSGTQLSVL.

The V call is TRBV27, the J call TRBJ2-1, with 11 positions matching TRBD2. Germline-derived CDR1 and CDR2 are MNHEY and SMNVEV (reference sequence). The V segment lost 3 bases and the J segment 11 bases; nucleotides outside the gene matches: 9. The CDR3 extends over 15 amino acids. CDR3 sequence: CASSFPGLAESKQFF. The CDR3 DNA reads TGTGCCAGCAGTTTTCCGGGACTAGCGGAATCAAAGCAGTTCTTC.